This TCR beta chain emerged from a study of blood T cell repertoires in COVID-19 (TCRdb year 2020). Regarding the study in general: Samples covering the acute and convalescent phases of COVID-19 were provided by collaborators in the United States, Italy and Spain. Samples were obtained from the ongoing ImmuneRACE study (first 160 participants) and from about 1,300 subjects provided by 6 global collaborators. Where HLA class I and class II types were available, the types were taken from metadata supplied by the sample provider, not from assay-based typing. The prospective study material was composed of cDNA or gDNA derived from T cells, B-cell-depleted T cells, or PBMCs. The sample metadata nearly always contained a de-identified subject ID, COVID-19 status, age in years and sex. The dataset comprised deeply sampled blood TCRbeta repertoires from subjects exposed to, actively infected with, or recovered from COVID-19. The repertoires were released in a freely available public database meant as a resource for research on the immune response to SARS-CoV-2.

Whole blood was collected in K2EDTA tubes by collaborating institutions according to the institutions' own protocols. For TCRbeta analysis, collaborators shipped samples in one of three forms: frozen whole blood, isolated PBMCs, or DNA extracted from either of those sample types. Results and caveats for the whole study, not just this receptor: How much clinical and demographic metadata was included differed by source and by participant, and the metadata was provided uncurated.

Comments on this clone: Which antigen it targets is not known. Per-nucleotide qualities are absent, and no much larger clonotype sits a single base away.

TCRbeta CDR3 regions were amplified from genomic DNA using the immunoSEQ Assay, a bias-controlled multiplex PCR. Concerning the study's data processing: The number of nucleated cells in each sample was estimated from the amplification of reference gene primers within the assay. To quantify the absolute abundance of each unique TCRbeta CDR3 rearrangement, sequence reads were collapsed and filtered. For each sample, productive Simpson clonality was calculated as the square root of Simpson's diversity index across productive rearrangements. This immuneACCESS table, as held by TCRdb, lists in-frame sequences with V and J called but not all clones. Of the missing ones, under half trace to an unresolved V gene in checked studies; the others have no known cause. The V and J calls and clone size were taken over from that table, and D and trimming were inferred from the DNA. The sample table contains tens of thousands of clones; only one count was recorded for around nine tenths of them. Around 6.1% of the sample is in the top ten clones.

Via the germline V gene, CDR1 is MNHEY and CDR2 SVGAGI. Trimming at the junction amounts to 7 bases on V and 2 bases on J, and the germline ends lie 14 bases apart. The CDR3 contains 14 residues, cysteine and phenylalanine counted. The only DNA kept is the CDR3, 42 bases in frame from the first base. Sequencing used peripheral blood. This clonotype was sampled from a man over 45 with active COVID-19. The chain is encoded by TRBV6-5 joined to TRBJ2-5, with a weak D call of TRBD2 (5 bases match). The CDR3 protein sequence reads: CASTQTLAQETQYF. DNA sequence: TGTGCCAGCACCCAAACGCTAGCACAAGAGACCCAGTACTTC.